This T cell receptor (beta chain) was sequenced for a study of regulatory T cells in long-lasting Graves disease. Assembly of TCR beta libraries relied on iRepertoire HTBI primers together with Arm-PCR of CDR3 regions. MiXCR, run by TCRdb on the multiplex PCR reads, gives a single entry per CDR3 protein. The sample gives a few hundred thousand distinct CDR3 sequences, about 20% of which show up once; about 27% is in the top ten. The germline V gene encodes CDR1 SNHLY and CDR2 FYNNEI. Inclusive of both ends, the CDR3 amounts to 14 amino acids. This clonotype was found many times. The DNA is omitted, as the CDR3 cannot be located on it reliably, and the CDR3 follows TCRdb's listing. Indicated time point: persistent/refractory GD, antithyroid drugs over 5 years with positive TRAb. With RNA extracted from PBMCs as input, the TCR library was made.

Material: peripheral blood mononuclear cells (PBMCs), obtained when the disease was refractory, from a patient treated with antithyroid drugs. This chain links TRBV2 with TRBJ2-2; whether TRBD2, the table's D call, matches the DNA was not checked. The receptor comes from a female donor with Graves disease. CDR3 sequence: CASSGSILAGELFF.